One sample yielded the 17 T cell receptor beta chains listed below, sequenced in a study of cytotoxic CD8 clonotypes in ibrutinib-treated CLL (dated by TCRdb to the early 2020s). The library was made by the immunoSEQ multiplex PCR assay. TCRdb took over this immuneACCESS table, retaining in-frame rearrangements with V and J assigned. Such tables are incomplete; in checked studies, under half of the missing clones stem from an unresolved V gene, and the remainder is unexplained. The sample table contains some 130,000 clones; only one count was recorded for 76% of them. Just over 5% of the sample is taken by the ten largest. The label giving this sample's time point can be read as: roughly 2 years on ibrutinib. This sample comprised PBMCs, obtained after 24 months of ibrutinib treatment. The receptors were sampled from a human donor with chronic lymphocytic leukemia.

This sequence joins TRBV28 and TRBJ1-5; D might be TRBD1 (6 bases). Trimming took off 8 bases at V and 0 bases at J, with 14 bases between the two ends. CDR3 length: 15 residues. From germline, CDR1 is MDHEN and CDR2 SYDVKM. The CDR3 nucleotides are TGTGCCAGCGGCCGGGGGGCGTATAGCAATCAGCCCCAGCATTTT. The encoded protein is CASGRGAYSNQPQHF.

This clone has only one observation. V usage is TRBV4-2 and J usage is TRBJ1-1; D gene uncertain. V gave up 1 base and J gave up 1 base, with 10 bases separating them. The CDR3 consists of 15 residues. CDR1 and CDR2 from the germline V gene are LGHNA and YNFKEQ. The CDR3 coding sequence is TGTGCCAGCAGCCAAGGACCCCAAAGGAACACTGAAGCTTTCTTT. The encoded protein is CASSQGPQRNTEAFF.

The chain has TRBV10-3 and TRBJ2-2; D perhaps matches TRBD1 (6 bases). Between the trimmed V and J ends, which lost 9 bases and 1 base, there was a span of 12 bases. Germline V lookup: CDR1 ENHRY, CDR2 SYGVKD. The CDR3 has 14 amino acids. In nucleotides, the CDR3 is TGTGCCATAAAGCCGGGACAGAACACCGGGGAGCTGTTTTTT. Translation gives CAIKPGQNTGELFF.

J is TRBJ2-5 and V is TRBV2; 15 bases map to TRBD2. The V gene end was trimmed by 6 bases and the J gene end by 5 bases; junction bases not matched to a gene: 13. Germline-derived CDR1 and CDR2 are SNHLY and FYNNEI. The CDR3 is 18 amino acids. The CDR3 DNA reads as TGTGCCAGCAGGGAGGGACTAGCGGGGGGATTGTTCGCGGAGACCCAGTACTTC. Amino acids: CASREGLAGGLFAETQYF.

The chain is built from TRBV5-1 and TRBJ1-4; perhaps TRBD1 as D (5 bases). CDR1 and CDR2 (germline): SGHRS, YFSETQ. Trimming cost V 0 bases and J 3 bases, with 15 bases left between them. The CDR3 runs 17 residues. CDR3 nucleotides: TGCGCCAGCAGCTTGGAGCCCCAGGGAGCGGCTAATGAAAAACTGTTTTTT. Translated, it gives CASSLEPQGAANEKLFF. The whole variable domain, remainder taken from reference TRBV5-1 and TRBJ1-4, is KAGVTQTPRYLIKTRGQQVTLSCSPISGHRSVSWYQQTPGQGLQFLFEYFSETQRNKGNFPGRFSGRQFSNSRSEMNVSTLELGDSALYLCASSLEPQGAANEKLFFGSGTQLSVL.

The chain employs TRBV4-3 and TRBJ2-7; the match to TRBD2 covers 13 bases. V lost 3 bases and J lost 4; bases outside the gene matches: 6. This CDR3 region has 16 residues. Germline-derived CDR1 and CDR2 are LGHNA and YSLEER. CDR3 loop: CASSHSLAGGPYEQYF. CDR3 DNA sequence: TGCGCCAGCAGCCACTCACTAGCGGGAGGGCCATACGAGCAGTACTTC.

The V gene is TRBV11-2, the J gene TRBJ2-4, with D perhaps matching TRBD1 (6 bases). The CDR3 has 13 residues. Germline V gene data show CDR1 as SGHAT and CDR2 as FQNNGV. Trimming cost V 1 base and J 10 bases, with 11 bases left between them. CDR3 nucleotides: TGTGCCAGCAGCTTAGGTTCAGGGGTTATTCAGTACTTC. Its protein product is CASSLGSGVIQYF.

V and J are TRBV5-1 and TRBJ2-1, with D tentatively TRBD2 (6 bases). The ends were cut back, 0 bases at V and 13 bases at J, with 14 bases in the middle. The CDR3 runs to 13 residues. The germline V gene has CDR1 SGHRS and CDR2 YFSETQ. CDR3 sequence (DNA): TGCGCCAGCAGCTTGGCCCTTACTAGCCCCCAGTTCTTC. This sequence encodes CASSLALTSPQFF. Full variable domain (outside the CDR3, taken from reference TRBV5-1 and TRBJ2-1): KAGVTQTPRYLIKTRGQQVTLSCSPISGHRSVSWYQQTPGQGLQFLFEYFSETQRNKGNFPGRFSGRQFSNSRSEMNVSTLELGDSALYLCASSLALTSPQFFGPGTRLTVL.

The genes are TRBV7-6 and TRBJ1-4; weak D call: TRBD1 (6 bases). Deletions cut 1 base from V and 6 bases from J, with 12 bases between. Germline loops: CDR1 SGHVS, CDR2 FNYEAQ. The CDR3 extends over 15 amino acids. This CDR3 is CASSLGVGAYEKLFF. Here the CDR3 DNA reads TGTGCCAGCAGCTTAGGCGTGGGGGCCTATGAAAAACTGTTTTTT.

This clone was picked up a small number of times. V is TRBV19 and J is TRBJ1-4; no clear D gene. Germline V gene data show CDR1 as LNHDA and CDR2 as SQIVND (reference sequence). Trimming took 4 bases from V and 12 from J, leaving 21 bases between them. The CDR3 is made up of 15 amino acids. Written as DNA, the CDR3 is TGTGCCAGTAGTACTCCCCGGGCCCCAGCGGAGGAACTGTTTTTT. Translated, it gives CASSTPRAPAEELFF.

The rearrangement links TRBV20-1 to TRBJ2-5; no definite D call. V lost 3 bases and J 4 bases, leaving 6 bases between the germline ends. This CDR3 contains 11 residues. Germline CDR1 DFQATT, CDR2 SNEGSKA (reference sequence). The CDR3 here is CSARNAETQYF. In nucleotides, the CDR3 is TGCAGTGCTAGGAATGCAGAGACCCAGTACTTC.

The J gene is TRBJ2-7, the V gene TRBV7-8, with 9 bases identical to TRBD2. V lost 2 bases, J lost 4 bases, and 9 bases stayed unmatched. Looked up from germline, CDR1 is SGHVS and CDR2 is FQNEAQ. The CDR3 contains 16 residues. The CDR3 sequence is CASSLSGSGSGYEQYF. The CDR3, as DNA: TGTGCCAGCAGCTTATCCGGTAGCGGGAGTGGGTACGAGCAGTACTTC.

In its sample, this clone was seen a few times. V usage is TRBV28 and J usage is TRBJ1-4; no firm D call. The CDR3 runs to 16 residues. V lost 6 bases and J lost 3, with 17 bases in between. Germline V gives CDR1 MDHEN, CDR2 SYDVKM. CDR3 coding DNA: TGTGCCAGCAGCTCGGCCGAGGCCGGGTCTAATGAAAAACTGTTTTTT. Translating it yields CASSSAEAGSNEKLFF.

The chain recombines TRBV7-9 with TRBJ2-7; D is possibly TRBD1 (5 bases). Deletions cut 4 bases from V and 0 bases from J, with 7 bases between. The CDR3 contains 13 residues. Germline V lookup: CDR1 SEHNR, CDR2 FQNEAQ (reference sequence). The CDR3 loop reads CASSSGSSYEQYF. CDR3 coding DNA: TGTGCCAGCAGCTCAGGGTCCTCCTACGAGCAGTACTTC.

In this sample, this clone turned up many times. V usage is TRBV30 and J usage is TRBJ2-7, with D unclear. The CDR3 runs 12 residues. Trimming took off 6 bases at V and 3 bases at J, with 12 bases between the two ends. The germline CDR1 and CDR2 sequences are GTSNPN and SVGIG (reference sequence). CDR3 sequence (DNA): TGTGCCTGCAAGCCTGCGGACTACGAGCAGTACTTC. Its translation: CACKPADYEQYF.

The V call is TRBV29-1, the J call TRBJ2-3; the D is unclear. The V and J ends lost 7 bases and 1 base respectively, with 6 bases between them. The CDR3 runs to 11 residues. Germline-derived CDR1 and CDR2 are SQVTM and ANQGSEA. CDR3 sequence (DNA): TGCAGCGCCTCAGGCACAGATACGCAGTATTTT. It yields the protein CSASGTDTQYF.

The V gene is TRBV27, the J gene TRBJ1-1; D not certain. The germline CDR1 and CDR2 sequences are MNHEY and SMNVEV (reference sequence). This CDR3 is built from 15 residues. Deletions cut 2 bases from V and 1 base from J, with 11 bases between. The DNA of the CDR3 is TGTGCCAGCAGTTTAGGTTCGGAGGGGAACACTGAAGCTTTCTTT. It is translated as CASSLGSEGNTEAFF.